What follows are 6 T cell receptor beta chains derived from one specimen sequenced in a study of cytomegalovirus exposure and HLA in healthy donors. The PCR made use of 60 Vbeta and 13 Jbeta primers. Profiling relied on immunoSEQ multiplex PCR, and the TCRdb table lists in-frame clones only, not all of them. The table has around 170,000 clones, roughly 76% seen once. Sequencing was performed on PBMCs. These receptors were collected from a man aged 35-49 years in good health and CMV-seropositive.

V usage is TRBV2 and J usage is TRBJ2-7; 11 bases fit TRBD1. This CDR3 contains 14 residues. CDR1 and CDR2 from the germline V gene are SNHLY and FYNNEI. V lost 7 bases to trimming and J lost 7 bases; unmatched junction nucleotides: 9. CDR3 DNA: TGTGCCAGCAAGTCTGGACAGGGGGCTAGGGAGCAGTACTTC. This gives the protein CASKSGQGAREQYF.

The gene calls are TRBV29-1 and TRBJ1-2, with 11 bases aligning to TRBD1. With 0 bases clipped from V and 7 bases from J, the junction kept 10 bases outside the gene matches. The CDR3 is made up of 16 amino acids. CDR1 is SQVTM and CDR2 is ANQGSEA in the germline V gene. The CDR3 DNA sequence: TGCAGCGTTGAAGATCAAAGCGGGACAGGGGGTGTTGGCTACACCTTC. Translating gives CSVEDQSGTGGVGYTF.

The V call is TRBV4-3, the J call TRBJ1-1; D remains ambiguous. The CDR3 has 13 amino acids. Per germline, CDR1 LGHNA and CDR2 YSLEER. The V gene lost 0 bases and the J gene lost 4 bases, with 6 bases spanning the gap. CDR3 DNA: TGCGCCAGCAGCCAAGACCTTAGCACTGAAGCTTTCTTT. It codes for CASSQDLSTEAFF.

The sample holds one count of this clone. The chain couples TRBV19 to TRBJ2-2, with TRBD1 matching over 8 bases. The germline CDR1 and CDR2 sequences are LNHDA and SQIVND (reference sequence). The junction had 10 bases not matched to a gene; V was cut back by 2 bases and J by 5 bases. The CDR3 length is 17 residues. CDR3 region: CASSIRVRTGLTGELFF. Written as DNA, the CDR3 is TGTGCCAGTAGTATACGGGTGCGGACAGGGTTGACCGGGGAGCTGTTTTTT.

The CDR3 bases are TGTGCCAGCAGCTTAGTGTCGGGGGGCAGGGAGACCCAGTACTTC. The encoded protein is CASSLVSGGRETQYF. The chain joins TRBV7-9 to TRBJ2-5; tentative D call: TRBD2 (7 bases). The CDR3 loop spans 15 amino acids. Germline CDR1 reads SEHNR; CDR2 reads FQNEAQ (reference sequence). Trimming cost V 1 base and J 5 bases, with 14 bases left between them. The full variable domain, completed using reference TRBV7-9 and TRBJ2-5, is DTGVSQNPRHKITKRGQNVTFRCDPISEHNRLYWYRQTLGQGPEFLTYFQNEAQLEKSRLLSDRFSAERPKGSFSTLEIQRTEQGDSAMYLCASSLVSGGRETQYFGPGTRLLVL.

The chain employs TRBV5-1 and TRBJ2-3; D is unclear. Trimming took off 0 bases at V and 4 bases at J, with 9 bases between the two ends. The CDR3 loop spans 14 amino acids. Germline CDR1 SGHRS, CDR2 YFSETQ. CDR3 DNA sequence: TGCGCCAGCAGCTTGGCTACCCCCGCAGATACGCAGTATTTT. Translated, it gives CASSLATPADTQYF.